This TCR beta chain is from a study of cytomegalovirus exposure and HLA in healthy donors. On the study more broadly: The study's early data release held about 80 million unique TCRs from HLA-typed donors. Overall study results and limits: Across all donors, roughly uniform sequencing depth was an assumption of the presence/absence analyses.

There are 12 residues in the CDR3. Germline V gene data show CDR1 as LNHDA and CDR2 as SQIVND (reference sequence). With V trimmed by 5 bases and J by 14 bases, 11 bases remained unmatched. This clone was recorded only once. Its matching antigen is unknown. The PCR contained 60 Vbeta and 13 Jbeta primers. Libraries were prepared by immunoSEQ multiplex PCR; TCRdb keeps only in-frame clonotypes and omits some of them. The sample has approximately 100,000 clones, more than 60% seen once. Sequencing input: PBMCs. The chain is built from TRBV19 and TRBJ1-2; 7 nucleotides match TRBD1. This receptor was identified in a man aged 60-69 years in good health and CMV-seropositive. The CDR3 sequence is CASSSNRGGSTF. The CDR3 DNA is TGTGCCAGTAGTTCGAACAGGGGAGGTTCGACCTTC.